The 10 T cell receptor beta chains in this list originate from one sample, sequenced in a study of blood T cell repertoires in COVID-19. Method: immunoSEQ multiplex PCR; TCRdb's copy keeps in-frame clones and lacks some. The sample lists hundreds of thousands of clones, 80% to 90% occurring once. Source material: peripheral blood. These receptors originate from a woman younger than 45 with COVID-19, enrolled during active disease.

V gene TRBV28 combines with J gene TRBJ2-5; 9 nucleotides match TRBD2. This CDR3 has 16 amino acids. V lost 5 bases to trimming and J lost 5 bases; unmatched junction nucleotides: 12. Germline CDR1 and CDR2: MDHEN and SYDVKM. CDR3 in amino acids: CASSTLRLAAAETQYF. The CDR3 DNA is TGTGCCAGCAGTACCTTAAGACTAGCGGCAGCGGAGACCCAGTACTTC.

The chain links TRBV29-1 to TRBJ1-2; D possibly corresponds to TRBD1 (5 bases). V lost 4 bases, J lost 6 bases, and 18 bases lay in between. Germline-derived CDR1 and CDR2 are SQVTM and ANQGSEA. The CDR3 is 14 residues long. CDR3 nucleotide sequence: TGCAGCGTTGTTAAATTGGGCAGGGAGGATGGCTACACCTTC. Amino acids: CSVVKLGREDGYTF. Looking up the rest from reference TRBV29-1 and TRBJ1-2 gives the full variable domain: SAVISQKPSRDICQRGTSLTIQCQVDSQVTMMFWYRQQPGQSLTLIATANQGSEATYESGFVIDKFPISRPNLTFSTLTVSNMSPEDSSIYLCSVVKLGREDGYTFGSGTRLTVV.

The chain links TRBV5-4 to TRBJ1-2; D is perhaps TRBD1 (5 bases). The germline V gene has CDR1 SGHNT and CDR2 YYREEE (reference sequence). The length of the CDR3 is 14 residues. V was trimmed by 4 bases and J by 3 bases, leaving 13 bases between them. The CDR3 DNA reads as TGTGCCAGCAGCCAAGGGTGGGGGGACTATGGCTACACCTTC. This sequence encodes CASSQGWGDYGYTF.

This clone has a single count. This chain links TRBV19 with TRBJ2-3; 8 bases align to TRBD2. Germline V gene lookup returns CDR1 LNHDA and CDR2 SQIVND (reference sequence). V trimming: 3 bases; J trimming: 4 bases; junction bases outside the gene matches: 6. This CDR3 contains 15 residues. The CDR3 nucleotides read TGTGCCAGTAGTATCCCGGGAGGGTATGCAGATACGCAGTATTTT. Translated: CASSIPGGYADTQYF.

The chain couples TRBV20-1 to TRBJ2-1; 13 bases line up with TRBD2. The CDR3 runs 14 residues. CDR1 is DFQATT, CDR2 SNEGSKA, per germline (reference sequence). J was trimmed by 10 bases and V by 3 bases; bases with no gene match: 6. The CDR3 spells CSASRLAGGLEQFF. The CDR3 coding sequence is TGCAGTGCTAGTCGACTAGCGGGAGGTTTAGAGCAGTTCTTC.

Written as DNA, the CDR3 is TGCGCCAGCAGCCCCCGTAAGCAGGGATCGTACGGCTACACCTTC. The encoded protein is CASSPRKQGSYGYTF. This chain connects TRBV4-1 to TRBJ1-2, with D tentatively TRBD1 (5 bases). This CDR3 is 15 amino acids long. Germline V gives CDR1 MGHRA, CDR2 YSYEKL. Trimming removed 4 bases at V and 8 bases at J, with 20 bases between.

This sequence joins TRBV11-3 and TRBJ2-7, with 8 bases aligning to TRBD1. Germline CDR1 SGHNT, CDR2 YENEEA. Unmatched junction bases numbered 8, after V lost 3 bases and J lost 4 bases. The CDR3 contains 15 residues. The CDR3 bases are TGTGCCAGCAGCTTGTCGGCAGGGGGCGCGTACGAGCAGTACGTC. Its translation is CASSLSAGGAYEQYV.

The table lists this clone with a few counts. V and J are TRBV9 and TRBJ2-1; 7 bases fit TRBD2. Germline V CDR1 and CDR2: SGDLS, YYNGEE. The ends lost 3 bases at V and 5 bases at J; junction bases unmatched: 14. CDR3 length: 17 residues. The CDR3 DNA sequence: TGTGCCAGCAGCGACTCCCTATTGCTAGCGGAGAACAATGAGCAGTTCTTC. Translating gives CASSDSLLLAENNEQFF.

The chain's CDR3 is CASSAPGLARETQYF. CDR3 nucleotides: TGTGCCAGCAGCGCCCCCGGACTAGCGAGAGAGACCCAGTACTTC. The chain carries TRBV3-1 (or the pseudogene TRBV3-2) and TRBJ2-5, with 9 positions matching TRBD2. This CDR3 has 15 amino acids. The V gene's germline CDR1 is LGHDT and CDR2 YNNKEL (reference sequence). V dropped 5 bases and J dropped 4; count of bases not matched to a gene: 8.

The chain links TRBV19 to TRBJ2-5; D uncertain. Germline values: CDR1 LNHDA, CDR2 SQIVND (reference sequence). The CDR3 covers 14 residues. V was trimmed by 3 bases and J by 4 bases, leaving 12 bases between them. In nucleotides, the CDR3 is TGTGCCAGTAGTATTTGGCAGTCGGGAGAGACCCAGTACTTC. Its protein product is CASSIWQSGETQYF.